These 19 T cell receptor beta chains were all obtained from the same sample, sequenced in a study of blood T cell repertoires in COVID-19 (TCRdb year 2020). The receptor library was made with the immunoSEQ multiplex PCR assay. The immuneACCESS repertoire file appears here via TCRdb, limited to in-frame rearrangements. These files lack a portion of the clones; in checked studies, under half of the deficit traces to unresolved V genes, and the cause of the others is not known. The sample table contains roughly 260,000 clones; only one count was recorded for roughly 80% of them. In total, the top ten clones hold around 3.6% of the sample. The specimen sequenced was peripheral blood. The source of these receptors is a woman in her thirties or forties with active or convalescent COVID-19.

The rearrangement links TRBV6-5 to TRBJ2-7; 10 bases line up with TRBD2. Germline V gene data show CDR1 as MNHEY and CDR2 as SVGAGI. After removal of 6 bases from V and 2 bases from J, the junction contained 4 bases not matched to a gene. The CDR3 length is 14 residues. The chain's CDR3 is CASSISGGPYEQYF. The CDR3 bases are TGTGCCAGCAGCATTAGCGGGGGGCCCTACGAGCAGTACTTC.

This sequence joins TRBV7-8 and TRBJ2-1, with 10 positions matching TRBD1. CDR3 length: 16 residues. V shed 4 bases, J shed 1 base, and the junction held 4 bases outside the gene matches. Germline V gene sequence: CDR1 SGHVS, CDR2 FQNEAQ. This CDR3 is CASSSPGQGSYNEQFF. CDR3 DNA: TGTGCCAGCAGCTCGCCGGGACAGGGGTCCTACAATGAGCAGTTCTTC.

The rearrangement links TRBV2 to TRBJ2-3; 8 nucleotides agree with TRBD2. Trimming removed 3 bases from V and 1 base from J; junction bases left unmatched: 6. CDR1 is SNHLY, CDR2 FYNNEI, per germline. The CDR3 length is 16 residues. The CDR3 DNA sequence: TGTGCCAGCAGTGATGGGGCTAGCGGGCGCACAGATACGCAGTATTTT. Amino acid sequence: CASSDGASGRTDTQYF.

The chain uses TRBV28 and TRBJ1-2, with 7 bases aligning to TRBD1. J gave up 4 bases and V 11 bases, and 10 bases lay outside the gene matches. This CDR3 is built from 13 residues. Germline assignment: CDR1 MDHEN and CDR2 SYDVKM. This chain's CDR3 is CAARPGTAYGYTF. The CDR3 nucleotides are TGTGCCGCACGCCCCGGGACAGCCTATGGCTACACCTTC.

The CDR3 DNA reads as TGTGCCAGCAACTGGGGGGAAAACTATGGCTACACCTTC. It translates to CASNWGENYGYTF. The chain is built from TRBV2 and TRBJ1-2, with D tentatively TRBD1 (5 bases). The germline V and J ends were trimmed by 7 bases and 2 bases, with 11 bases remaining between them. Germline CDR1 reads SNHLY; CDR2 reads FYNNEI. The CDR3 has 13 amino acids.

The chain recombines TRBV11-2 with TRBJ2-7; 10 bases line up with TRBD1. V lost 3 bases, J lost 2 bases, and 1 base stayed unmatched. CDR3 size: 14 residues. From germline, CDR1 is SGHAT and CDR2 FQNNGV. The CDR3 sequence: CASSFGTGAYEQYV. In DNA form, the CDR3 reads TGTGCCAGCAGCTTCGGGACAGGGGCCTACGAGCAGTACGTC.

DNA for the CDR3: TGTGCCAGTAGTATGGGACAGAGATACACTGAAGCTTTCTTT. Translated: CASSMGQRYTEAFF. The gene calls are TRBV19 and TRBJ1-1; 7 nucleotides match TRBD1. V trimming: 3 bases; J trimming: 3 bases; junction bases outside the gene matches: 4. CDR1 is LNHDA, CDR2 SQIVND, per germline (reference sequence). This CDR3 contains 14 residues.

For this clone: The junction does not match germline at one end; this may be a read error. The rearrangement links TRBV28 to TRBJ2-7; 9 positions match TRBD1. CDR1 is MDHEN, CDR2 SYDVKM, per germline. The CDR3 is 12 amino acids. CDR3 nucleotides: TGTGCCACCACCGGGACAGGGACGGGTAGAGGCTTC. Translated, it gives CATTGTGTGRGF.

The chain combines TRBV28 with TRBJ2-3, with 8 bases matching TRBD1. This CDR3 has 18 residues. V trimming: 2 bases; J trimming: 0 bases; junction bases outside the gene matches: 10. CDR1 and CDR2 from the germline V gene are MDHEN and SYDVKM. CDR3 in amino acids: CASSLPPDRGYSTDTQYF. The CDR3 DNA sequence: TGTGCCAGCAGTTTACCTCCCGACAGGGGCTACAGCACAGATACGCAGTATTTT.

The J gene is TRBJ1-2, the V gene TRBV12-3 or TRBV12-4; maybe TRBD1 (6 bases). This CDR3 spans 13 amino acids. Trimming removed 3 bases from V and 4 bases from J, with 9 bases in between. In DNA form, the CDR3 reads TGTGCCAGCAGTTTTGGGACAAGCTATGGCTACACCTTC. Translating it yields CASSFGTSYGYTF.

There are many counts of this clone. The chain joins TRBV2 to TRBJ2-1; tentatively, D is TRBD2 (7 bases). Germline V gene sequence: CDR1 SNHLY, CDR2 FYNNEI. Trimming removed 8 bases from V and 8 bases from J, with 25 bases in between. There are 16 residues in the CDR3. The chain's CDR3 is CASSQMGREGVDEQFF. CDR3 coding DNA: TGTGCCAGCTCACAGATGGGCAGGGAGGGGGTCGATGAGCAGTTCTTC.

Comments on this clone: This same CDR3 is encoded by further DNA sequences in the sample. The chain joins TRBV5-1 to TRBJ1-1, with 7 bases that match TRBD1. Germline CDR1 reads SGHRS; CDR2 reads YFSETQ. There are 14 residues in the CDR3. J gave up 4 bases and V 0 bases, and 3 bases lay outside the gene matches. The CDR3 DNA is TGCGCCAGCAGCTTGGGACAGGGATCCACTGAAGCTTTCTTT. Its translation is CASSLGQGSTEAFF.

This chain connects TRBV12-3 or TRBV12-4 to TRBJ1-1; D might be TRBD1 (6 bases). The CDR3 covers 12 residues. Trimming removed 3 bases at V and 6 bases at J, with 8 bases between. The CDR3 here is CASSFEGAEAFF. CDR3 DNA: TGTGCCAGCAGTTTCGAGGGGGCTGAAGCTTTCTTT.

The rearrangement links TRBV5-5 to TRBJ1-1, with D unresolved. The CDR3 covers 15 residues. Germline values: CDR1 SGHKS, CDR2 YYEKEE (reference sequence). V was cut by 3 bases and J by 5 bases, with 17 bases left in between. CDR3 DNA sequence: TGTGCCAGCAGCTCGCCGGGGTTTTTAAGGACTGAAGCTTTCTTT. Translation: CASSSPGFLRTEAFF.

The CDR3 DNA sequence: TGTGCCAGCAGCCAAGATAGGAGGACAAACACCATATATTTT. Its translation is CASSQDRRTNTIYF. The chain has TRBV3-1 (or the pseudogene TRBV3-2) and TRBJ1-3; D remains unclear. CDR1 is LGHDT and CDR2 is YNNKEL in the germline V gene (reference sequence). CDR3 length: 14 residues. Trimming left V 0 bases short and J 6 bases short, with 9 bases between.

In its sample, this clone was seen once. The CDR3 here is CASSLAGRGPMNTEAFF. CDR3 sequence (DNA): TGTGCCAGCAGCTTGGCAGGCAGGGGGCCCATGAACACTGAAGCTTTCTTT. The chain employs TRBV5-4 and TRBJ1-1, with 8 nucleotides matching TRBD1. V gave up 0 bases and J gave up 0 bases; unmatched junction bases: 7. The CDR3 consists of 17 residues. CDR1 SGHNT and CDR2 YYREEE come from the germline V gene (reference sequence).

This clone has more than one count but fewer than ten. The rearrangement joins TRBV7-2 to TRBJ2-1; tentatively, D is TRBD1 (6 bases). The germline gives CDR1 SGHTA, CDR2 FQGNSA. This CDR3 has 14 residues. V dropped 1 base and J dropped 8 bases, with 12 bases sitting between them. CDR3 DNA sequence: TGTGCCAGCAGCTTAGGTCAGGGGCGGGATGAGCAGTTCTTC. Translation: CASSLGQGRDEQFF.

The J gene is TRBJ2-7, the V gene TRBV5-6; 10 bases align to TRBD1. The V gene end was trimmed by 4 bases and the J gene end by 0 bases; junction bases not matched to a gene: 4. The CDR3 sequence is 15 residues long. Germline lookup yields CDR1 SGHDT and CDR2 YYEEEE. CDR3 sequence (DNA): TGTGCCAGCAGCCCGGGACAGGGGAGCTCCTACGAGCAGTACTTC. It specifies CASSPGQGSSYEQYF.

The CDR3 protein is CASSLTGFPPLFF. In DNA, the CDR3 is TGCGCCAGCAGCTTGACCGGGTTCCCACCCCTGTTTTTT. V gene TRBV5-1 combines with J gene TRBJ1-4; D remains ambiguous. Trimming pared 1 base from V and 14 bases from J, leaving 15 bases between. The length of the CDR3 is 13 residues. CDR1 is SGHRS, CDR2 YFSETQ, per germline.